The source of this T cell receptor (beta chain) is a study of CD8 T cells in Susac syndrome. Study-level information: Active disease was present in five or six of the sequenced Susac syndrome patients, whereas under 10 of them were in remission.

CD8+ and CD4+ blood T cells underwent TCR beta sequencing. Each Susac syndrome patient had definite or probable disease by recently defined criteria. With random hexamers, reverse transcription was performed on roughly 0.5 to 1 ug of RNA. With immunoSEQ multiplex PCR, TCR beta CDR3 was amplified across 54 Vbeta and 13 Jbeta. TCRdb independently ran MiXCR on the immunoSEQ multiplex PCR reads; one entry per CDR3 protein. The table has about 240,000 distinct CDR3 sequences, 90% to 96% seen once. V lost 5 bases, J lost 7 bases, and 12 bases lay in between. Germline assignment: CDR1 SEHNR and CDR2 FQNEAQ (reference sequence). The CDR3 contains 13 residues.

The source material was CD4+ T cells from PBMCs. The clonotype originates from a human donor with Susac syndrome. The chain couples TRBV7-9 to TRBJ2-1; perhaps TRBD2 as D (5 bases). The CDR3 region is CASSPSGVNEQFF. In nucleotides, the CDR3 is TGTGCCAGCAGCCCGAGCGGTGTGAATGAGCAGTTCTTC.